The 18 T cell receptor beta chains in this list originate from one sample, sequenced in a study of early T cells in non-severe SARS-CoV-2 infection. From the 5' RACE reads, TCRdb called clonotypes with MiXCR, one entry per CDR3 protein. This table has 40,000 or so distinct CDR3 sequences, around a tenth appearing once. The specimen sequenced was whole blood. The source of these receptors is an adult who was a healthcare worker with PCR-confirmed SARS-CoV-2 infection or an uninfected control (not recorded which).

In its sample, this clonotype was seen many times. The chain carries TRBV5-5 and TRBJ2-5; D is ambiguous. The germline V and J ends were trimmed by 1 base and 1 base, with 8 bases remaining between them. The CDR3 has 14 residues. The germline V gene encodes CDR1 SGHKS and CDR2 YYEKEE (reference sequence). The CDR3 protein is CASSLMQAQETQYF. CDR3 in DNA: TGTGCCAGCAGCTTGATGCAAGCCCAAGAGACCCAGTACTTC.

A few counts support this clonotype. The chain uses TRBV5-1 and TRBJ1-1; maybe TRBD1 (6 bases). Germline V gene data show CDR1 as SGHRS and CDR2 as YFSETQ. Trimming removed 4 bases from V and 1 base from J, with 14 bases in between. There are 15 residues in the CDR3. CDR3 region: CASSNDPGQNTEAFF. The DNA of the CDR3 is TGCGCCAGCAGCAACGACCCGGGACAGAACACTGAAGCTTTCTTT.

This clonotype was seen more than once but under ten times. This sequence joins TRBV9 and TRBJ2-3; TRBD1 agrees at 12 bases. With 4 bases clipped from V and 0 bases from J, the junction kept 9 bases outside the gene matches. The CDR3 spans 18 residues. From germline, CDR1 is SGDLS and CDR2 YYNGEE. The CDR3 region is CASSRTGQGAMSTDTQYF. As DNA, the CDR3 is TGTGCCAGCAGCCGCACGGGACAGGGGGCCATGAGCACAGATACGCAGTATTTT.

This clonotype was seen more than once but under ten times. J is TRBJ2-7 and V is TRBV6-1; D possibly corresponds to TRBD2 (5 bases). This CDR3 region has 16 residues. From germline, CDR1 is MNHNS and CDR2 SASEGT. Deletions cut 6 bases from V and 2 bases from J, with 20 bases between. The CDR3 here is CASRARPGRLPYEQYF. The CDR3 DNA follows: TGTGCCAGCAGAGCTCGACCGGGAAGGTTACCCTACGAGCAGTACTTC.

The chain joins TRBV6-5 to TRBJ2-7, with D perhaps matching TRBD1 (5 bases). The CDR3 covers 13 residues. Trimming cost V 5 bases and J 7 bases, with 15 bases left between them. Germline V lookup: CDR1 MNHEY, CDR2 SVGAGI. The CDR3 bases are TGTGCCAGCAGTCGCGACAGACACTGGGAGCAGTACTTC. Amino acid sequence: CASSRDRHWEQYF.

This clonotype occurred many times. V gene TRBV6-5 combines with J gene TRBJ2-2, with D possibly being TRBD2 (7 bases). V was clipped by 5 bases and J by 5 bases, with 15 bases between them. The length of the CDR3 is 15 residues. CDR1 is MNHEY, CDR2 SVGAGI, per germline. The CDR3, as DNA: TGTGCCAGCAGTCGCGCCAGGGGAGGGACCGGGGAGCTGTTTTTT. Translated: CASSRARGGTGELFF.

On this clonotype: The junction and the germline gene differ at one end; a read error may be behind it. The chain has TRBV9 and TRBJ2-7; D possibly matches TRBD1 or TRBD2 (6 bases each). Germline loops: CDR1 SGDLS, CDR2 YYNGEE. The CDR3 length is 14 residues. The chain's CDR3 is CASSPEGGYNDQYF. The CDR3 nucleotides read TGTGCCAGCAGCCCAGAGGGGGGTTACAACGACCAGTACTTC.

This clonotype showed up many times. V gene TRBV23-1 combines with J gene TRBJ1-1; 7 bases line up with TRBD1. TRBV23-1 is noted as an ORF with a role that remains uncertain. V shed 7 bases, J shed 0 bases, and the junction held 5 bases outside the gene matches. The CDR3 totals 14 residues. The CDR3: CASNAGTVNTEAFF. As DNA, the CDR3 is TGCGCCAGCAACGCCGGGACAGTGAACACTGAAGCTTTCTTT.

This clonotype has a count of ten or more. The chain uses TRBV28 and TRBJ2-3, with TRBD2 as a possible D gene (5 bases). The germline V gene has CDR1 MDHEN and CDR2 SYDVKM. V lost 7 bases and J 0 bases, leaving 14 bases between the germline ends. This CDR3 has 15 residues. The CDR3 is CASKVGDYSTDTQYF. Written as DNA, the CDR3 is TGTGCCAGCAAGGTGGGAGACTATAGCACAGATACGCAGTATTTT.

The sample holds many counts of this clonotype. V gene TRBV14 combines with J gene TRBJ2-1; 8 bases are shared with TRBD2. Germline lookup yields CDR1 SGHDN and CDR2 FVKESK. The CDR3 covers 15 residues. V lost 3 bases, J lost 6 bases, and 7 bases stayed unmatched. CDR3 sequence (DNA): TGTGCCAGCAGCCAGTCAGCGGGAGCGGGCAATGAGCAGTTCTTC. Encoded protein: CASSQSAGAGNEQFF.

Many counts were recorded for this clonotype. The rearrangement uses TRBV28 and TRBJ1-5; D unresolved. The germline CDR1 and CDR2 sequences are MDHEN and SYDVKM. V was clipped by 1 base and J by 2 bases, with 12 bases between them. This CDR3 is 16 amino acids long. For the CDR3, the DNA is TGTGCCAGCAGTTTATTCCCCCGGCGGGGCAATCAGCCCCAGCATTTT. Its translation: CASSLFPRRGNQPQHF. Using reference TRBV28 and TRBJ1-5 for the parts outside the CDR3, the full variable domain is DVKVTQSSRYLVKRTGEKVFLECVQDMDHENMFWYRQDPGLGLRLIYFSYDVKMKEKGDIPEGYSVSREKKERFSLILESASTNQTSMYLCASSLFPRRGNQPQHFGDGTRLSIL.

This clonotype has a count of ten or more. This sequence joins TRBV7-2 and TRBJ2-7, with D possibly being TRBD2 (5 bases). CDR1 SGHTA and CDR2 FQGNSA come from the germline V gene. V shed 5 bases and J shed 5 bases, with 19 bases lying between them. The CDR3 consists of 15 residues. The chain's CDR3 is CASSEIAGQANEQYF. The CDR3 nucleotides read TGTGCCAGCAGCGAAATCGCGGGCCAAGCCAACGAGCAGTACTTC.

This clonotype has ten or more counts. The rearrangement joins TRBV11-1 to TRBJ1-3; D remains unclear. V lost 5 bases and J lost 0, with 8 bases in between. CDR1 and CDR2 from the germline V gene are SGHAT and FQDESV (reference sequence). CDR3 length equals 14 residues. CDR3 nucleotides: TGTGCCAGCAGCCACGATTACTCTGGAAACACCATATATTTT. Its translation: CASSHDYSGNTIYF.

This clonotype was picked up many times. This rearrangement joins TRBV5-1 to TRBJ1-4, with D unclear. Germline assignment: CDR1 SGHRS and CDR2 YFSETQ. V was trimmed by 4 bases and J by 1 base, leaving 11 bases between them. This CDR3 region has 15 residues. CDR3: CASSGDGRTNEKLFF. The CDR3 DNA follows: TGCGCCAGCAGCGGAGACGGACGAACTAATGAAAAACTGTTTTTT.

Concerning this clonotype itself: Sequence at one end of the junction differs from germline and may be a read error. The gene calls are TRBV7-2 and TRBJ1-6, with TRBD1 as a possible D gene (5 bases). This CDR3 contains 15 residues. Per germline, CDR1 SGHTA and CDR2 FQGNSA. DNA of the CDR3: TGTGCCAGCAGCTTAGCGCTAGGGGCAGTTTCACCCCTCCATTTT. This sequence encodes CASSLALGAVSPLHF.

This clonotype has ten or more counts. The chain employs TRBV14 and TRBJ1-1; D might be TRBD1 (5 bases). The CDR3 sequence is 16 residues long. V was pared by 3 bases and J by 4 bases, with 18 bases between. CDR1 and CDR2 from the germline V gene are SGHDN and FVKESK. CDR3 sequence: CASSHSTDGMITEAFF. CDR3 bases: TGTGCCAGCAGCCATTCGACAGACGGCATGATCACTGAAGCTTTCTTT.

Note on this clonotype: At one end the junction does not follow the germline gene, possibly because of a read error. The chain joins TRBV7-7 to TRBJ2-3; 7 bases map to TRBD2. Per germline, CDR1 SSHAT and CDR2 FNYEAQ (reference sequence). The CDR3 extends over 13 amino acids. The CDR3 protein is CASTAGVGDTQYF. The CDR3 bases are TGTGCTAGCACGGCGGGAGTGGGGGATACGCAGTATTTT.

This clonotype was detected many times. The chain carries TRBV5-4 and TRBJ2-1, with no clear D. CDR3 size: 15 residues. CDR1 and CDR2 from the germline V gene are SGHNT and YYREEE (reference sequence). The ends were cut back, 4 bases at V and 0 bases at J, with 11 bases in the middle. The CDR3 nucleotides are TGTGCCAGCAGCCGAGACCTAAGCTCCTACAATGAGCAGTTCTTC. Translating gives CASSRDLSSYNEQFF. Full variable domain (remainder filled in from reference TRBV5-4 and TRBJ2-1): ETGVTQSPTHLIKTRGQQVTLRCSSQSGHNTVSWYQQALGQGPQFIFQYYREEENGRGNFPPRFSGLQFPNYSSELNVNALELDDSALYLCASSRDLSSYNEQFFGPGTRLTVL.